These 27 T cell receptor delta chains originate from one sample sequenced in a study of gamma-delta T cells after stem cell transplantation. With CATT, TCRdb re-called clones from the RT-PCR reads. The sample records some 12,000 delta-chain clones, 1.3% being singletons. The specimen sequenced was gamma-delta T cells. The receptors here all came from a human donor. It is not recorded whose cells these are; they may come from a transplant donor.

This clone was observed a handful of times. At the DNA level, this CDR3 is encoded by other sequences in the same sample as well. The chain joins TRDV2 to TRDJ1, with 12 nucleotides matching TRDD3. The germline V gene has CDR1 GEAIGNYY and CDR2 EKD. This CDR3 has 16 amino acids. V lost 3 bases and J lost 1; bases outside the gene matches: 5. The CDR3 here is CACDGLGDTRTDKLIF. For the CDR3, the DNA is TGTGCCTGTGACGGGCTGGGGGATACGCGCACCGATAAACTCATCTTT.

Worth noting for this clone: The amino acid sequence in TCRdb belongs to a much larger clone and departs from this DNA's translation at residue 3, likely a sequencing read error; the sequence shown is translated from the DNA. The chain links TRDV2 to TRDJ1; 8 bases fit TRDD3. CDR1 is GEAIGNYY and CDR2 is EKD in the germline V gene. The CDR3 consists of 14 residues. This CDR3 is CARERMGDTDKLIF. Here the CDR3 DNA reads TGTGCCCGTGAGCGAATGGGGGATACCGATAAACTCATCTTT.

For this clone: A single base is all that separates this from a far larger clone, so a read error is likely. Other DNA sequences within the sample encode an identical CDR3. J is TRDJ1 and V is TRDV2; no definite D call. Deletions cut 0 bases from V and 4 bases from J, with 20 bases between. Germline CDR1 and CDR2: GEAIGNYY and EKD. This CDR3 spans 17 amino acids. Here the CDR3 DNA reads TGTGCCTGTGACACCGTTGGGAAGACCGATGAGATCGATAAACTCATCTTT. Protein product: CACDTVGKTDEIDKLIF.

Sample share makes this clone medium-sized. This sequence joins TRDV2 and TRDJ1; tentatively, D is TRDD3 (6 bases). The germline V gene encodes CDR1 GEAIGNYY and CDR2 EKD. Trimming left V 8 bases short and J 3 bases short, with 24 bases between. CDR3 length equals 16 residues. The CDR3 region is CASYPVGVAGADKLIF. CDR3 nucleotides: TGTGCCTCCTACCCTGTGGGAGTCGCTGGGGCCGATAAACTCATCTTT.

Concerning this clone: The translation of this DNA and the TCRdb protein of a much larger clone differ at residue 11, probably owing to a read error; the protein shown here is translated from the DNA. The rearrangement joins TRDV2 to TRDJ1; D may be TRDD3 (6 bases). Germline V gene sequence: CDR1 GEAIGNYY, CDR2 EKD. V was shortened by 0 bases and J by 1 base, with 17 bases between the two germline ends. The CDR3 contains 17 residues. The CDR3 here is CACDTVRGTQTTDKLIF. In DNA, the CDR3 is TGTGCCTGTGACACCGTGCGGGGGACCCAGACCACCGATAAACTCATCTTT.

This clone was observed at least ten times. The chain joins TRDV2 to TRDJ1; the match to TRDD3 covers 11 bases. Germline CDR1 GEAIGNYY, CDR2 EKD. The CDR3 spans 17 residues. The junction had 9 bases not matched to a gene; V was cut back by 1 base and J by 3 bases. CDR3 sequence (DNA): TGTGCCTGTGACACGTTGGGGGATACGCGGGCGGCCGATAAACTCATCTTT. It translates to CACDTLGDTRAADKLIF.

Comment on this clone: A much larger clone differs by one base, so this may be a read error. Other DNA sequences within the sample encode an identical CDR3. The J gene is TRDJ1, the V gene TRDV2; D is uncertain. CDR1 and CDR2 from the germline V gene are GEAIGNYY and EKD. Between the trimmed V and J ends, which lost 1 base and 2 bases, there was a span of 22 bases. The CDR3 extends over 18 amino acids. This chain's CDR3 is CACDTVSVVRGYTDKLIF. DNA for the CDR3: TGTGCCTGTGACACGGTATCGGTTGTACGGGGTTATACCGATAAACTCATCTTT.

This clone was seen only a few times. A read error may explain this, as a much larger clone is one base away. Other DNA sequences in this sample translate to the same CDR3. The J gene is TRDJ1, the V gene TRDV2; TRDD3 agrees at 10 bases. CDR3 length equals 18 residues. After removal of 4 bases from V and 3 bases from J, the junction contained 16 bases not matched to a gene. Per the germline V gene, CDR1 is GEAIGNYY and CDR2 is EKD. The CDR3 DNA sequence: TGTGCCTGTGAGGGGATGGCCACTGGGGGATCTGCGGCCGATAAACTCATCTTT. It is translated as CACEGMATGGSAADKLIF.

This clone was observed a few times. A single base is all that separates this from a far larger clone, so a read error is likely. V gene TRDV2 combines with J gene TRDJ1; 9 nucleotides agree with TRDD3. CDR3 length: 21 residues. The germline V gene encodes CDR1 GEAIGNYY and CDR2 EKD. The CDR3 spells CACDTVGSPPLLGDPTDKPIF. The CDR3 DNA reads as TGTGCCTGTGACACCGTCGGATCCCCACCCCTACTGGGGGACCCCACCGATAAACCCATCTTT.

This clone was recorded a few times. The protein recorded in TCRdb matches a much larger clone and deviates from this DNA's translation at residue 16, suggesting a read error; the protein here is obtained by translating the DNA. The gene calls are TRDV2 and TRDJ1, with 13 bases identical to TRDD3. CDR3 size: 19 residues. The germline CDR1 and CDR2 sequences are GEAIGNYY and EKD. The CDR3 protein is CACDTAGTGGYADRDELIF. As DNA, the CDR3 is TGTGCCTGTGACACCGCGGGGACTGGGGGATACGCGGATCGCGATGAACTCATCTTT.

A remark on this clone: A far larger clone is a single base away, which makes a read error likely. Other nucleotide sequences from this sample produce the same CDR3. The chain couples TRDV2 to TRDJ1; the D is unclear. Germline-derived CDR1 and CDR2 are GEAIGNYY and EKD. The CDR3 length is 19 residues. The CDR3 DNA is TGTGCCTGCGACACCCTCTCTGCCCTTGTACAAAGGCACACCGATAAACTCATCTTT. Translation: CACDTLSALVQRHTDKLIF.

This clone was observed a handful of times. A far larger clone is off by one base, so a read error is likely. Additional DNA sequences in this sample encode the identical CDR3. The chain carries TRDV2 and TRDJ1, with 11 bases fitting TRDD3. Per the germline V gene, CDR1 is GEAIGNYY and CDR2 is EKD. This CDR3 has 17 amino acids. The J segment lost 2 bases and the V segment lost 4 bases, leaving 11 bases of the junction unmatched. The CDR3 DNA sequence: TGTGCCTGTGATCCCCTGGGGGATACACGCTCTACCGATAAACTCATCTTT. As protein: CACDPLGDTRSTDKLIF.

Of note for this clone: The TCRdb protein comes from a much larger clone and disagrees with this DNA's translation at residue 15, likely due to a read error; the protein given here is derived from the DNA. Here the CDR3 reads CACDTLTGGSKPDKPIF. Written as DNA, the CDR3 is TGTGCCTGTGACACCCTTACTGGGGGTTCTAAACCTGATAAACCCATCTTT. The chain recombines TRDV2 with TRDJ1, with 8 bases that match TRDD3. The CDR3 covers 17 residues. Germline V gives CDR1 GEAIGNYY, CDR2 EKD.

In this sample, this clone turned up many times. Other DNA variants within this sample encode the same CDR3. J is TRDJ1 and V is TRDV2, with 12 bases matching TRDD3. Unmatched junction bases numbered 5, after V lost 3 bases and J lost 4 bases. Germline CDR1 reads GEAIGNYY; CDR2 reads EKD. This CDR3 region has 15 residues. CDR3 nucleotide sequence: TGTGCCTGTGACCCACTGGGGGATACAAACGATAAACTCATCTTT. Its translation: CACDPLGDTNDKLIF.

This clone was detected only a few times. The chain uses TRDV2 and TRDJ3, with 10 bases identical to TRDD3. Trimming took 0 bases from V and 0 from J; bases not matched to a gene: 1. This CDR3 has 18 residues. Germline assignment: CDR1 GEAIGNYY and CDR2 EKD. The CDR3 protein is CACDTLGDSSWDTRQMFF. The DNA for the CDR3 is TGTGCCTGTGACACCCTGGGGGATAGCTCCTGGGACACCCGACAGATGTTTTTC.

A few counts support this clone. The likely explanation is a read error, given a far larger clone one base away. This CDR3 is also generated by other DNA sequences in the sample. The V and J genes are TRDV2 and TRDJ1; TRDD3 is a possible D gene (5 bases). With 3 bases removed from V and 0 bases from J, the gap between germline ends came to 13 bases. The germline gives CDR1 GEAIGNYY, CDR2 EKD. This CDR3 spans 15 amino acids. The DNA for the CDR3 is TGTGCCTGTGACCCTCTGGGCGGATACACCGATAAACTCATCTTT. It translates to CACDPLGGYTDKLIF.

Of note for this clone: The protein in TCRdb stems from a much larger clone and differs at residue 7 from this DNA's translation, likely a read error; here the protein is translated from the DNA. Written as DNA, the CDR3 is TGTGCCTGTGACACCGCGAGGACTCACTCCTGGGACACCCGACAGATGTTTTTC. Amino acids: CACDTARTHSWDTRQMFF. V is TRDV2 and J is TRDJ3, with D uncertain. The V end lost 0 bases, the J end lost 0 bases, and 11 bases lay between the germline ends. The CDR3 spans 18 residues. Per germline, CDR1 GEAIGNYY and CDR2 EKD.

Many counts were recorded for this clone. The chain has TRDV2 and TRDJ3; no firm D call. This CDR3 is 18 amino acids long. In germline, CDR1 is GEAIGNYY, CDR2 EKD. Trimming took off 3 bases at V and 0 bases at J, with 14 bases between the two ends. CDR3 sequence (DNA): TGTGCCTGTGACGCTACAGGAGTCGGCTCCTGGGACACCCGACAGATGTTTTTC. It codes for CACDATGVGSWDTRQMFF.

This clone has a handful of counts. The protein held in TCRdb is that of a much larger clone and does not match this DNA's translation at residue 12, likely because of a read error; the protein shown is translated from the DNA. The CDR3 bases are TGTGCCTGTGACACCCTACTGGGGGATACGTACGCCGATAAACTCATCTTT. Translating it yields CACDTLLGDTYADKLIF. The chain has TRDV2 and TRDJ1; the match to TRDD3 covers 13 bases. In germline, CDR1 is GEAIGNYY, CDR2 EKD. CDR3 length: 17 amino acids. V dropped 0 bases and J dropped 3; count of bases not matched to a gene: 6.

A word on this clone: TCRdb records a much larger clone's protein for this DNA, with a difference at residue 12 that likely arises from a read error; the protein given is the translation of the DNA. This chain links TRDV2 with TRDJ3; the match to TRDD3 covers 13 bases. Trimming cost V 8 bases and J 0 bases; bases outside gene matches: 18. The CDR3 spans 22 residues. Germline V lookup: CDR1 GEAIGNYY, CDR2 EKD. CDR3 coding DNA: TGTGCCTTCACTCCTCTACTGGGGGATACGCAGGATAGCTCCTGGGACACCCGACAGATGTTTTTC. It encodes CAFTPLLGDTQDSSWDTRQMFF.

A few counts support this clone. TCRdb attributes to this sequence the protein of a much larger clone, which differs from the DNA translation at residue 6; a read error is likely, and the protein displayed is translated from the DNA. This sequence joins TRDV2 and TRDJ3, with D possibly TRDD3 on 5 matching bases. CDR1 is GEAIGNYY and CDR2 is EKD in the germline V gene. This CDR3 has 18 residues. The V gene lost 0 bases and the J gene lost 0 bases, with 11 bases spanning the gap. Here the CDR3 reads CACDTVGTHSWDTRQMFF. CDR3 nucleotides: TGTGCCTGTGACACCGTGGGGACTCACTCCTGGGACACCCGACAGATGTTTTTC.

This clone turned up a few times. A far more abundant clone sits one base away, making this likely a read error. This sample includes further DNA sequences coding for the same CDR3. This sequence joins TRDV2 and TRDJ1, with 12 bases matching TRDD3. Per germline, CDR1 GEAIGNYY and CDR2 EKD. The CDR3 runs 19 residues. Trimming at V came to 3 bases and at J to 3 bases, leaving 16 bases not matched to a gene. CDR3 protein: CACDLLGDTRPGVADKLIF. The CDR3 DNA reads TGTGCCTGTGACCTACTGGGGGATACAAGGCCAGGCGTGGCCGATAAACTCATCTTT.

This clone occurred a few times. The protein in TCRdb stems from a much larger clone and differs at residue 9 from this DNA's translation, likely a read error; here the protein is translated from the DNA. V and J are TRDV2 and TRDJ1; TRDD3 agrees at 8 bases. Germline V gene sequence: CDR1 GEAIGNYY, CDR2 EKD. The CDR3 consists of 18 residues. With 3 bases clipped from V and 1 base from J, the junction kept 15 bases outside the gene matches. In nucleotides, the CDR3 is TGTGCCTGTGACGCCGTACTGGGGGGTACTGACGGCACCGATAAACTCATCTTT. It specifies CACDAVLGGTDGTDKLIF.

To note about this clone: A far more abundant clone sits one base away, making this likely a read error. Other DNA sequences of this sample code for an identical CDR3. The genes are TRDV2 and TRDJ3, with 9 bases lining up with TRDD3. The CDR3 covers 21 residues. The germline V gene encodes CDR1 GEAIGNYY and CDR2 EKD. CDR3 DNA sequence: TGTGCCTGTGACACCGGAGGGACTGGGGGAGCTAAATCCTGGGACACCCGACAGATGTTCTTC. Encoded protein: CACDTGGTGGAKSWDTRQMFF.

The chain uses TRDV2 and TRDJ1, with 10 positions matching TRDD3. With 0 bases clipped from V and 2 bases from J, the junction kept 17 bases outside the gene matches. Germline assignment: CDR1 GEAIGNYY and CDR2 EKD. This CDR3 is built from 20 residues. CDR3 sequence (DNA): TGTGCCTGTGACACCGAATTCGGGGGGATACGCAGGCTAAATACCGATAAACTCATCTTT. Translated: CACDTEFGGIRRLNTDKLIF.

This clone came up many times. This chain uses TRDV2 with TRDJ1, with D possibly TRDD3 on 6 matching bases. The V and J ends lost 0 bases and 2 bases respectively, with 18 bases between them. Germline V gene lookup returns CDR1 GEAIGNYY and CDR2 EKD. The CDR3 runs 17 residues. The CDR3 spells CACDTAWGPGRTDKLIF. Here the CDR3 DNA reads TGTGCCTGTGACACCGCCTGGGGCCCCGGAAGGACCGATAAACTCATCTTT.

Notes on this clone: One base separates it from a far larger clone, so it is likely a read error. Other nucleotide sequences from this sample produce the same CDR3. V is TRDV2 and J is TRDJ1; 12 bases map to TRDD3. This CDR3 comprises 22 residues. The germline V gene encodes CDR1 GEAIGNYY and CDR2 EKD. With V trimmed by 0 bases and J by 0 bases, 19 bases remained unmatched. The CDR3 here is CACDTVRLRPVLGDTDTDKLIF. CDR3 in DNA: TGTGCCTGTGACACCGTTAGACTACGACCGGTGCTGGGGGATACGGACACCGATAAACTCATCTTT.